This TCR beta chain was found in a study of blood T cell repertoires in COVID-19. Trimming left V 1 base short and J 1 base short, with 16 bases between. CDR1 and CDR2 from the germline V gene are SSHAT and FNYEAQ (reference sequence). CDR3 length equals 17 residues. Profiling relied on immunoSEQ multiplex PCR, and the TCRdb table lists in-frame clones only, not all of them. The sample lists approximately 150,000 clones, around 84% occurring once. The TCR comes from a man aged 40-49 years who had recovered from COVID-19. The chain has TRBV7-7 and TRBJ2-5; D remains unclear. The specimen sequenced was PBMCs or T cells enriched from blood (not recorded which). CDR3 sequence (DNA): TGTGCCAGCAGCTTAGGTTTGGCTGGCTCCTTCCAAGAGACCCAGTACTTC. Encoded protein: CASSLGLAGSFQETQYF.